There are many counts of the clone carrying this T cell receptor beta chain. The target antigen is unknown. The data were obtained in a study of post-analysis software for immune sequencing data. Study results and caveats: Compared with controls, patients showed significantly lower normalized Chao1 diversity. Samples prepared in the same batch strongly co-clustered by F measure.

Included in the TCR beta cDNA libraries were unique molecular identifiers. With roughly 1 to 10 million T cells as the source, 540,000 or so cDNA molecules resulted. TCRdb analysed the PCR reads with MiXCR anew, one entry per CDR3 protein. This table holds 380,000 or so distinct CDR3 sequences, roughly 30% found once. The source material was blood. This sequence was found in a girl aged 10-17 years with multiple sclerosis.

Written as DNA, the CDR3 is TGTGCCAGCAGCTTACTAGCGAACTACAATGAGCAGTTCTTC. The encoded protein is CASSLLANYNEQFF. The gene calls are TRBV7-6 and TRBJ2-1; tentatively, D is TRBD2 (6 bases). CDR3 length equals 14 residues. Deletions cut 2 bases from V and 3 bases from J, with 8 bases between. In germline, CDR1 is SGHVS, CDR2 FNYEAQ.